Listed below are T cell receptor beta chains from one sample, sequenced in a study of identical twins. TCRdb analysed the 5' RACE reads with MiXCR anew, one entry per CDR3 protein. The sample includes hundreds of thousands of distinct CDR3 sequences, 7.5% of them seen just once. The sample also formed part of further work on yellow fever vaccine responses in identical twins.

The sample taken for sequencing was CD8+ T cells sorted from blood. These receptors were taken from a woman younger than 35 in good health. CDR3s include the opening cysteine and the closing phenylalanine or tryptophan. The D gene is left open where the match is weak. Clone sizes are given selectively: once, few, many, or a class where the clone is expanded.

J gene | clone size | V gene | D gene | CDR3 DNA | CDR3 protein
TRBJ2-3 | few | TRBV7-6 | - | TGTGCCATCCGAGGTCGAGGGACAGATACGCAGTATTTT | CAIRGRGTDTQYF
TRBJ2-5 | - | TRBV28 | TRBD2 | TGTGCCAGCAGTACATGGACTAGCGGGAGGTGGGGGGCCCAGTACTTC | CASSTWTSGRWGAQYF
TRBJ2-3 | many | TRBV7-3 | TRBD1 | TGTGCCAGCAGTTACGGGACAGGTTTCACAGATACGCAGTATTTT | CASSYGTGFTDTQYF
TRBJ2-1 | - | TRBV29-1 | TRBD2 | TGCAGCGTTGAGGGACTAGCGGGAGGGCCGGAGTTCTTC | CSVEGLAGGPEFF
TRBJ2-1 | - | TRBV24-1 | TRBD2 | TGTGCCACCAGTGATCCGGGACTAGCGGGAGAGTTGGATGAGCAGTTCTTC | CATSDPGLAGELDEQFF
TRBJ2-5 | - | TRBV27 | - | TGTGCCAGCAGTTTATCCCCCGTCAGGGGAGAGACCCAGTACTTC | CASSLSPVRGETQYF
TRBJ2-5 | - | TRBV27 | - | TGTGCCAGCAGTTTTATCGCTGGTGAAGAGACCCAGTACTTC | CASSFIAGEETQYF
TRBJ2-2 | many | TRBV20-1 | - | TGCAGTGCTAGCGGCGCGAACACCGGGGAGCTGTTTTTT | CSASGANTGELFF
TRBJ2-3 | - | TRBV5-5 | TRBD1 | TGTGCCAGCAGCTTAGGGACAGGGGGCGTAAGGTCCACAGATACGCAGTATTTT | CASSLGTGGVRSTDTQYF
TRBJ1-6 | few | TRBV10-3 | TRBD1 | TGTGCCATCAACTCGGACAGGGGAACAGATTCACCCCTCCACTTT | CAINSDRGTDSPLHF
TRBJ1-4 | few | TRBV27 | - | TGTGCCAGCAGTTTCGTCCGGACAGCATTGAATGAAAAACTGTTTTTT | CASSFVRTALNEKLFF
TRBJ2-3 | few | TRBV6-1 | - | TGTGCCAGCAGTGATTGGACAACCACCTCTAGCACAGATACGCAGTATTTT | CASSDWTTTSSTDTQYF
TRBJ2-5 | many | TRBV12-3/TRBV12-4 | TRBD2 | TGTGCCAGCAGTCCAGCTAGCGGGCAAGAGACCCAGTACTTC | CASSPASGQETQYF
TRBJ2-1 | many | TRBV10-3 | TRBD1 | TGTGCCATCAACCCAGAGGGGGACAGGGGATACAATGAGCAGTTCTTC | CAINPEGDRGYNEQFF
TRBJ2-7 | few | TRBV7-6 | - | TGTGCCAGCAGCTTAGACGGAGGTCCCTACGAGCAGTACTTC | CASSLDGGPYEQYF
TRBJ2-7 | - | TRBV5-4 | - | TGTGCCAGCAGCTTGTACTTGACCTACGAGCAGTACTTC | CASSLYLTYEQYF
TRBJ1-6 | many | TRBV10-3 | - | TGTGCCATCAGTGACAGGGGCCCTTCACCCCTCCACTTT | CAISDRGPSPLHF
TRBJ1-2 | - | TRBV14 | - | TGTGCCAGCAGCCAAGATTGGGACGGAACGCGTGGCTACACCTTC | CASSQDWDGTRGYTF
TRBJ1-1 | many | TRBV9 | - | TGTGCCAGCAAGGCGGGTCTGGGGAACACTGAAGCTTTCTTT | CASKAGLGNTEAFF
TRBJ2-2 | many | TRBV3-1 | - | TGTGCCAGCAGCCAAGAAGGGTTAGCGTTATTGGAGCTGTTTTTT | CASSQEGLALLELFF
TRBJ2-3 | many | TRBV5-6 | - | TGTGCCAGCAGCACGACGGGCACAGATACGCAGTATTTT | CASSTTGTDTQYF
TRBJ2-3 | - | TRBV7-9 | TRBD1 | TGTGCCAGCAGCTTAGGGACAGGGGTTAGTGCAGATACGCAGTATTTT | CASSLGTGVSADTQYF
TRBJ2-7 | few | TRBV15 | - | TGTGCCACCATGCAGGGGGGCTCCTACGAGCAGTACTTC | CATMQGGSYEQYF
TRBJ1-1 | few | TRBV6-2/TRBV6-3 | - | TGTGCCAGCAGTTACTCGCAAGAGACGGGGATGAACACTGAAGCTTTCTTT | CASSYSQETGMNTEAFF
TRBJ1-5 | few | TRBV9 | - | TGTGCCAGCAGCGCGTGGGACACCGGGGAGCCCCAGCATTTT | CASSAWDTGEPQHF
TRBJ2-5 | - | TRBV7-2 | - | TGTGCCAGCAGCCTCGATCCCCTACAAGAGACCCAGTACTTC | CASSLDPLQETQYF
TRBJ1-1 | many | TRBV7-9 | TRBD1 | TGTGCCAGCAGCTTACCCGGGACAGGGAACACTGAAGCTTTCTTT | CASSLPGTGNTEAFF